The following is a T cell receptor beta chain sequence with its context. Antigen unknown. The CDR3 is 15 residues long. Trimming removed 3 bases from V and 5 bases from J; junction bases left unmatched: 5. From germline, CDR1 is SNHLY and CDR2 FYNNEI. Sorted-subset replicate PCR reactions were performed with about 200 ng DNA, corresponding to 25,000 to 35,000 T cell genomes. Clones were sequenced by immunoSEQ multiplex PCR, and TCRdb holds only the in-frame ones, with some missing. The sample consists of approximately 2.1 million clones, just over 90% of them appearing once. These data come from a study of shared clonotypes between healthy human individuals. Study results and limitations: For sorted subsets, rarefaction showed incomplete sequencing despite large depth.

The V and J genes are TRBV2 and TRBJ1-4; 8 bases align to TRBD1. Sequencing used naive CD4+ T cells from PBMCs. Subset: CD45RA+ positively selected. This clonotype was sampled from a man aged 18 to 29 in good health. Some clones in this sample may be carry-over from other donors' samples. This CDR3 reads CASSDSTGVNEKLFF. For the CDR3, the DNA is TGTGCCAGCAGTGATTCGACAGGGGTCAATGAAAAACTGTTTTTT.